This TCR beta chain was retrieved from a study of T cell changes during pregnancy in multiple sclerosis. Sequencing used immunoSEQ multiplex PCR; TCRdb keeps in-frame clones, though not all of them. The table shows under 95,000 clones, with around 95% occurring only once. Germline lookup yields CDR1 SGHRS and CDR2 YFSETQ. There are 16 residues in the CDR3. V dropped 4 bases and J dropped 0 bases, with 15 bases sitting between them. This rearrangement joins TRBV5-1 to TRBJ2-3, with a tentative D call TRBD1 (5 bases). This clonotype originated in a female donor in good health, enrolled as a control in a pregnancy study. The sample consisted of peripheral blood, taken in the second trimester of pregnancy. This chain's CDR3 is CASSVRGGWSTDTQYF. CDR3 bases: TGCGCCAGCAGCGTTAGGGGTGGGTGGAGCACAGATACGCAGTATTTT.